The rows below give T cell receptor beta chains drawn from one sample of a study of blood T cells in healthy people across ages. TCRdb re-called the 5' RACE reads through MiXCR, storing one row per CDR3 protein. The data hold about 800,000 distinct CDR3 sequences, with 20% to 30% observed a single time. A further study also used this sample, focusing on T cells of mothers and their children.

The sample was blood. Receptors originate from a boy between 10 and 17 years old in good health. CDR3s include the opening cysteine and the closing phenylalanine or tryptophan. A D gene is named only where the DNA matches it firmly. Not every row has a clone size; where given, it reads once, few, many or a size class.

j_call clone_size v_call d_call cdr3_nt cdr3_aa
TRBJ2-7 . TRBV16 . TGTGCCAGCAGCCAATCATTAAGTACCTACGAGCAGTACTTC CASSQSLSTYEQYF
TRBJ1-1 few TRBV20-1 . TGCAGTGCTAGAGATCTCCGGGGAGGGGACCCTGAAGCTTTCTTT CSARDLRGGDPEAFF
TRBJ1-5 . TRBV29-1 . TGCAGCGTAGATAGACTTTTCAATCAGCCCCAGCATTTT CSVDRLFNQPQHF
TRBJ2-1 . TRBV7-6 . TGTGCCAGCAGCTCCGGGACGCCCCTAGGCGGTGAGCAGTCCTTC CASSSGTPLGGEQSF
TRBJ1-5 . TRBV6-1 TRBD1 TGTGCCAGCAGCCTGATTCCCGGACAGGGTTCGGGGGTCGGTCAGCCCCAGCATTTT CASSLIPGQGSGVGQPQHF
TRBJ2-3 many TRBV28 . TGTGCCAGCAGTTTTGGGGTGGGGACATACACAGATACGCAGTATTTT CASSFGVGTYTDTQYF
TRBJ2-1 . TRBV12-3/TRBV12-4 TRBD2 TGTGCCAGCAGTTCTCAGCGGGGGGCTAACAATGAGCAGTTCTTC CASSSQRGANNEQFF
TRBJ1-4 few TRBV4-3 TRBD1 TGCGCCAGCAGCCAGTATACAGGGGGCGGTGAAAAACTGTTTTTT CASSQYTGGGEKLFF
TRBJ2-3 few TRBV29-1 . TGCAGCGTTGAAGACCAGTACACAGATACGCAGTATTTT CSVEDQYTDTQYF
TRBJ2-3 few TRBV7-8 . TGTGCCAGCAGTTTGGACGATGATGTGGGGGGAGATACGCAGTATTTT CASSLDDDVGGDTQYF
TRBJ2-7 . TRBV3-1 TRBD2 TGTGCCAGCAGCCAAGTAGCGGGAGTCGACGAGCAGTACTTC CASSQVAGVDEQYF
TRBJ2-5 few TRBV3-1 TRBD2 TGTGCCAGCAGCCAAGTGGTAGCGGGAGTCGGGGAGACCCAGTACTTC CASSQVVAGVGETQYF
TRBJ2-7 . TRBV7-8 . TGTGCCAGCAGCCCCCCGGGAGCGGGCTCCTACGAGCAGTACTTC CASSPPGAGSYEQYF
TRBJ2-2 . TRBV6-1 TRBD2 TGTGCCAGCAGGACTAGCGGGGGTTCTGGCGGGGAGCTGTTTTTT CASRTSGGSGGELFF
TRBJ1-4 few TRBV7-3 TRBD1 TGTGCCAGCAGCTTACCGGATCGACAGGGGGCAACTAATGAAAAACTGTTTTTT CASSLPDRQGATNEKLFF
TRBJ1-3 . TRBV7-2 . TGTGCCAGCAGCTTATTGGCCCGACAGGTCTCTGGAAACACCATATATTTT CASSLLARQVSGNTIYF
TRBJ2-5 . TRBV6-1 . TGTGCCAGCTGCCGTAGGGGGGGTATCGAGACCCAGTACTTC CASCRRGGIETQYF
TRBJ2-1 many TRBV4-3 TRBD2 TGCGCCAGCAGCCCCCATACAGCGGGATCCTACAATGAGCAGTTCTTC CASSPHTAGSYNEQFF
TRBJ2-3 . TRBV29-1 TRBD2 TGCAGCGTTGAACACGGACTAGTCGGGTCCGCAGATACGCAGTATTTT CSVEHGLVGSADTQYF
TRBJ2-4 . TRBV20-1 . TGCAGTGCTAGACCGGGGGCTACAAACATTCAGTACTTC CSARPGATNIQYF
TRBJ2-1 . TRBV6-5 TRBD1 TGTGCCAGCCTGGGACAGAATGAGCAGTTCTTC CASLGQNEQFF
TRBJ2-1 . TRBV6-2/TRBV6-3 . TGTGCCGGCAGTTTCTCCAATGAGCAGCTCTTC CAGSFSNEQLF